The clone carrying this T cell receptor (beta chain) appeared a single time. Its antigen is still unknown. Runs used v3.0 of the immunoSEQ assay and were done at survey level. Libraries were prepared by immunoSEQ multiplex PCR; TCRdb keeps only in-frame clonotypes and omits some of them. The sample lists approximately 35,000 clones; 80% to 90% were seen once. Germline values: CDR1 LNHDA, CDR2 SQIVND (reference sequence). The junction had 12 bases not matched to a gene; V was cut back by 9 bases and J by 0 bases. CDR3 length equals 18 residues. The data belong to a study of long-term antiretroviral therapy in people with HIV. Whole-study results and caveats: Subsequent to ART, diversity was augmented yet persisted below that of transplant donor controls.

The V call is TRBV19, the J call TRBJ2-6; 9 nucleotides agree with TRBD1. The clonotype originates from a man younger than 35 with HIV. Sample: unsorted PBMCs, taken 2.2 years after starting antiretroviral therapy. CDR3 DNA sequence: TGTGCCAGCAGTGGGGACAGGGTAACAATCTCTGGGGCCAACGTCCTGACTTTC. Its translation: CASSGDRVTISGANVLTF.